This T cell receptor (beta chain) was captured in a study of tumor-infiltrating lymphocytes in primary liver carcinoma. Worth noting for this clonotype: A much larger clone differs from this one at a single base, so this may be a read error.

The CDR3 loop spans 11 amino acids. From germline, CDR1 is SNHLY and CDR2 FYNNEI. Total RNA (roughly 530 ng) served as template for TCR beta cDNA synthesis primed by a constant-region primer. Construction of TCR beta libraries relied on three successive nested multiplex PCR rounds employing slightly modified ARM-PCR. TRBV1-TRBV30 forward primers paired with a C-beta reverse primer were used in the first two PCR rounds, which ran roughly 9 cycles each. A single record per CDR3 protein comes from TCRdb applying MiXCR to the multiplex PCR reads. The repertoire holds about 64,000 distinct CDR3 sequences, with about two thirds as singletons. Without any cell sorting, roughly 18-30 mg of bulk tissue yielded co-extracted RNA and DNA.

The source material was liver tumor tissue from sampling region 4. Indicated subset: tumor region T4, right-lateral pole. This sequence originates from a man aged 40-55 years with primary liver carcinoma and hepatitis B virus infection. The chain has TRBV2 and TRBJ2-3, with D unresolved. The J call may be mistaken, given a closer DNA end match to TRBJ1-5. The CDR3 DNA reads TGTGCCAGCAGTTTCGAAGATACGCAGCATTTT. Translation: CASSFEDTQHF.